This T cell receptor beta chain was obtained from a study of molecular identifiers for immune sequencing clone quantification. Study-level information: Replicate RNA from around 20,000 or 100,000 naive CD8 T cells formed five aliquots; four were sequenced.

Naive CD8 T cell sorting was performed on the CD8+CD4-CCR7+CD45RA+ phenotype. TCRdb independently ran MiXCR on the PCR reads; one entry per CDR3 protein. The sample has about 510,000 distinct CDR3 sequences; roughly 24% are singletons. This clonotype appeared many times. Sequencing was performed on naive CD8+ T cells from blood, with Jurkat cell RNA spiked in. The sample's subset: FACS-sorted CD8+CD4-CCR7+CD45RA+ naive T cells. This clonotype originated in a human donor in good health. Some libraries in this study had Jurkat cell RNA spiked in.

The CDR3 reads CASSSGTLANTGELFF. The CDR3 nucleotides read TGTGCCAGCAGTTCAGGGACACTCGCGAACACCGGGGAGCTGTTTTTT. The chain has TRBV28 and TRBJ2-2, with D possibly matching TRBD1 (6 bases). CDR1 MDHEN and CDR2 SYDVKM come from the germline V gene. The CDR3 is made up of 16 amino acids. V was shortened by 4 bases and J by 0 bases, with 12 bases between the two germline ends.